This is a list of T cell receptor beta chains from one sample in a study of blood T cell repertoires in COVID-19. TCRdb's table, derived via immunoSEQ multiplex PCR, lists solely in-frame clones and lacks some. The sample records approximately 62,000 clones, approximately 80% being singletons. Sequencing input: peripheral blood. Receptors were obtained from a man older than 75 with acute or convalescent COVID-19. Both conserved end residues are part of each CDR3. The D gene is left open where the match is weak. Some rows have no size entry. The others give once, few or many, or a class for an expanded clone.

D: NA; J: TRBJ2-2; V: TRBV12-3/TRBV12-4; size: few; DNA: TGTGCCAGCAGTTCCAGGGATACCGGGGAGCTGTTTTTT; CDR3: CASSSRDTGELFF
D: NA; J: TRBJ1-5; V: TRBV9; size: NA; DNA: TGTGCCAGCAGCGTAGGGGCACAAGGGGGGGCCGCGGAGCCCCAGCATTTT; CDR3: CASSVGAQGGAAEPQHF
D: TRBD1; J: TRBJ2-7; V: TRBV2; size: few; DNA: TGTGCCAGCAGTGAACTCGGACAGGGATACGACGAGCAGTACTTC; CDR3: CASSELGQGYDEQYF
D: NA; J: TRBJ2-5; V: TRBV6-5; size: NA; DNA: TGTGCCAGCAACCGGGGATTCGAGTTAGAGACCCAGTACTTC; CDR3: CASNRGFELETQYF
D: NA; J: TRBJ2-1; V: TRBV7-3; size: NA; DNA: TGTGCCAGCAGCTTAGACAGAAACAATGAGCAGTTCTTC; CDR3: CASSLDRNNEQFF
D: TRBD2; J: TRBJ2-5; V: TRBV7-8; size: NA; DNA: TGTGCCAGCAGCTTTGCGCTAGCGGGGGGGAAGGAGACCCAGTACTTC; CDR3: CASSFALAGGKETQYF
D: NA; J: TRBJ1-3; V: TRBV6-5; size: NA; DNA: TGTGCCAGCAGTCTTAAACCAGCTGGAAACACCATATATTTT; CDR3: CASSLKPAGNTIYF
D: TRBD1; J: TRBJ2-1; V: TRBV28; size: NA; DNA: TGTGCCAGCAGTGGACCGGGACAGCTAATATACAATGAGCAGTTCTTC; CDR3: CASSGPGQLIYNEQFF
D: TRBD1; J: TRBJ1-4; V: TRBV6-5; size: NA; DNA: TGTGCCAGCAGTAACACACAGGGGAATAATGAAAAACTGTTTTTT; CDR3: CASSNTQGNNEKLFF
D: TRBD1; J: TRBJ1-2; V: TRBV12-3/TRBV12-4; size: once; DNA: TGTGCCAGCAGTCGACAGGGGGAGTATGGCTACACCTTC; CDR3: CASSRQGEYGYTF
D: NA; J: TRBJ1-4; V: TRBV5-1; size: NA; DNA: TGCGCCAGCAGCTTGATAACAGGGTCAGGTGAAAAACTGTTTTTT; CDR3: CASSLITGSGEKLFF
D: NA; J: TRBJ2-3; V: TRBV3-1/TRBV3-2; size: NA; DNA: TGTGCCAGCAGCGTCGGCTCGGGAGATACGCAGTATTTT; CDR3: CASSVGSGDTQYF
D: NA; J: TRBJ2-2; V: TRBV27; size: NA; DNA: TGTGCCAGCAGTTTATATTTCCAGGGGAACACCGGGGAGCTGTTTTTT; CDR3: CASSLYFQGNTGELFF
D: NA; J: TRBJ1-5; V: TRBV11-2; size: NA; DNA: TGTGCCAGCAGCTTAAGCAGGGATCAGCCCCAGCATTTT; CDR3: CASSLSRDQPQHF
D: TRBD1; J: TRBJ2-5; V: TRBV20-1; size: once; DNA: TGCAGTGCTCACAGGGGCGAGACCCAGTACTTC; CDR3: CSAHRGETQYF